The clone carrying this TCR beta chain was picked up many times. Its antigen is unidentified. The entry originates in a study of blood T cells in healthy people across ages. Study summary: Using template switching, researchers captured about one barcoded beta molecule for each two T cells.

Trimming removed 0 bases from V and 1 base from J, with 6 bases in between. This CDR3 comprises 14 residues. Germline V CDR1 and CDR2: MGHRA, YSYEKL. The study's findings and limits: Any conclusive comparison of naive versus antigen-experienced cells was prevented by using unsorted PBMCs. Per million T cells, TCR beta diversity dropped roughly linearly as age increased.

It was with a sample-barcoded 5' primer and a J-beta primer mix that a second PCR of roughly 7 to 12 cycles was run. TCRdb re-derived calls from the 5' RACE reads in MiXCR, one entry per CDR3 protein. The sample consists of under 2,000,000 distinct CDR3 sequences, around 48% of them appearing once. Sequencing was performed on blood. The V gene is TRBV4-1, the J gene TRBJ2-5; D call uncertain. The sequence was collected from a woman aged 35 to 49 in good health. CDR3 residues: CASSQDPLQETQYF. In DNA, the CDR3 is TGCGCCAGCAGCCAAGACCCCCTCCAAGAGACCCAGTACTTC.